The 22 T cell receptor beta chains presented below share a single source sample, sequenced in a study of Ad26.COV2.S vaccination and SARS-CoV-2 variants (dated by TCRdb to the early 2020s). Per the publication, the treatment or condition label means: roughly 19 received Ad26.COV2.S at low or high dose, single or two shots; roughly five received placebo; per-sample allocation not given. Repertoires of vaccine and placebo recipients were sequenced from samples collected on day 63 after the first injection. The method was the immunoSEQ multiplex PCR assay. Not all clones reach the TCRdb copy of this immuneACCESS table, which keeps in-frame sequences only. Checked studies attribute under half of the gap to unresolved V genes and leave the rest unexplained. This sample comprises about 470,000 clones, 90% of them detected only once. The top ten clones comprise around 4.2% of the sample. The input for sequencing was peripheral blood, taken in a trial of Ad26.COV2.S vaccine versus placebo. The receptors stem from a person between 18 and 65 years old who received the Ad26.COV2.S COVID-19 vaccine or a placebo.

The V and J genes are TRBV7-9 and TRBJ1-4; 9 bases match TRBD1. V was pared by 1 base and J by 8 bases, with 8 bases of the junction left unmatched. CDR3 length: 16 amino acids. Germline V gene data show CDR1 as SEHNR and CDR2 as FQNEAQ (reference sequence). CDR3: CASSLGGTGLREKLFF. The CDR3 bases are TGTGCCAGCAGCTTAGGTGGGACAGGGCTTCGAGAAAAACTGTTTTTT.

CDR3 coding DNA: TGTGCCAGCAGTGAAAGGGGGCCCGACTATAATTCACCCCTCCACTTT. It translates to CASSERGPDYNSPLHF. The chain combines TRBV2 with TRBJ1-6, with 7 nucleotides matching TRBD1. The J segment lost 3 bases and the V segment lost 2 bases, leaving 4 bases of the junction unmatched. CDR3 length: 16 amino acids. CDR1 and CDR2 (germline): SNHLY, FYNNEI.

CDR3 DNA sequence: TGTGCCAGCAGGAGGGCAACTAATGAAAAACTGTTTTTT. Its protein is CASRRATNEKLFF. J is TRBJ1-4 and V is TRBV28, with D unresolved. V shed 6 bases and J shed 0 bases, with 5 bases lying between them. Germline assignment: CDR1 MDHEN and CDR2 SYDVKM. The CDR3 contains 13 residues. Full variable domain (rest looked up from reference TRBV28 and TRBJ1-4): DVKVTQSSRYLVKRTGEKVFLECVQDMDHENMFWYRQDPGLGLRLIYFSYDVKMKEKGDIPEGYSVSREKKERFSLILESASTNQTSMYLCASRRATNEKLFFGSGTQLSVL.

The J gene is TRBJ2-3, the V gene TRBV23-1; 9 bases are shared with TRBD1. TRBV23-1 is classed as an ORF, of uncertain function. The length of the CDR3 is 15 residues. The trim removed 4 bases at V and 5 bases at J, leaving 7 bases unmatched. The chain's CDR3 is CASSLRDRVGDTQYF. The CDR3 coding sequence is TGCGCCAGCAGTCTCCGGGACAGGGTGGGAGATACGCAGTATTTT.

This chain uses TRBV9 with TRBJ2-2; a possible D gene is TRBD2 (6 bases). The CDR3 totals 15 residues. V was shortened by 4 bases and J by 3 bases, with 13 bases between the two germline ends. Per germline, CDR1 SGDLS and CDR2 YYNGEE. DNA of the CDR3: TGTGCCAGCAGCACCTCTAGCGCCTACACCGGGGAGCTGTTTTTT. Translating it yields CASSTSSAYTGELFF.

V is TRBV11-2 and J is TRBJ2-4; D is tentatively TRBD1 or TRBD2 (5 bases each). The germline V gene encodes CDR1 SGHAT and CDR2 FQNNGV. The CDR3 is made up of 15 amino acids. Trimming left V 1 base short and J 0 bases short, with 7 bases between. CDR3 residues: CASSLAGLAKNIQYF. CDR3 DNA sequence: TGTGCCAGCAGCTTAGCGGGGCTAGCCAAAAACATTCAGTACTTC.

The CDR3 loop reads CASSLWARPDEQYF. As DNA, the CDR3 is TGTGCCAGCAGTTTGTGGGCTCGGCCGGACGAGCAGTACTTC. This chain links TRBV6-2 or TRBV6-3 with TRBJ2-7; D gene unclear. This CDR3 comprises 14 residues. Germline V gene data show CDR1 as MNHEY and CDR2 as SVGEGT. V was clipped by 4 bases and J by 5 bases, with 15 bases between them.

The V call is TRBV5-1, the J call TRBJ2-2; D is ambiguous. Trimming took 2 bases from V and 3 from J, leaving 11 bases between them. From germline, CDR1 is SGHRS and CDR2 YFSETQ. The CDR3 length is 15 residues. CDR3 protein: CASSFTYWDTGELFF. The CDR3 nucleotides read TGCGCCAGCAGCTTCACCTATTGGGACACCGGGGAGCTGTTTTTT.

The chain has TRBV2 and TRBJ2-7, with TRBD1 matching 8 bases. The V gene end was trimmed by 7 bases and the J gene end by 0 bases; junction bases not matched to a gene: 5. CDR1 and CDR2 from the germline V gene are SNHLY and FYNNEI. The CDR3 has 14 residues. The CDR3 DNA sequence: TGTGCCAGCATTCCGGACAGGGACTCCTACGAGCAGTACTTC. Its protein is CASIPDRDSYEQYF.

The chain uses TRBV5-8 and TRBJ2-5, with a tentative D call TRBD2 (5 bases). In germline, CDR1 is SGHTS, CDR2 YDEGEE. The CDR3 contains 15 residues. Trimming left V 0 bases short and J 5 bases short, with 14 bases between. The CDR3 is CASSLEGAIGETQYF. The CDR3 DNA sequence: TGTGCCAGCAGCTTGGAGGGAGCTATAGGGGAGACCCAGTACTTC.

The gene calls are TRBV2 and TRBJ2-1; D might be TRBD2 (5 bases). V lost 6 bases, J lost 7 bases, and 13 bases lay in between. The CDR3 contains 13 residues. The germline CDR1 and CDR2 sequences are SNHLY and FYNNEI. CDR3 in DNA: TGTGCCAGCAGGGGTGGCGGGCTTAATGAGCAGTTCTTC. This sequence encodes CASRGGGLNEQFF.

This clone was counted a single time. V usage is TRBV27 and J usage is TRBJ2-5, with TRBD2 matching 7 bases. Germline V CDR1 and CDR2: MNHEY, SMNVEV (reference sequence). The CDR3 covers 12 residues. J gave up 5 bases and V 6 bases, and 3 bases lay outside the gene matches. CDR3 loop: CASRASGETQYF. DNA of the CDR3: TGTGCCAGCAGGGCTAGCGGCGAGACCCAGTACTTC.

V is TRBV2 and J is TRBJ1-4; TRBD1 might be the D (5 bases). In germline, CDR1 is SNHLY, CDR2 FYNNEI. CDR3 length: 13 residues. V was cut by 6 bases and J by 8 bases, with 13 bases left in between. The CDR3 loop reads CASRPEGREKLFF. For the CDR3, the DNA is TGTGCCAGCAGGCCGGAGGGGAGAGAAAAACTGTTTTTT.

V is TRBV10-3 and J is TRBJ2-1, with unresolved D. V gave up 4 bases and J gave up 6 bases, with 4 bases separating them. The CDR3 is 11 amino acids. CDR1 ENHRY and CDR2 SYGVKD come from the germline V gene. DNA for the CDR3: TGTGCCATCAGTGCTATCAATGAGCAGTTCTTC. Translated: CAISAINEQFF.

The CDR3 is CASSIDSRPNYGYTF. The DNA of the CDR3 is TGTGCCAGTAGTATTGACAGTCGACCTAACTATGGCTACACCTTC. The gene calls are TRBV19 and TRBJ1-2, with a possible D match to TRBD1 (5 bases). V was pared by 3 bases and J by 0 bases, with 11 bases between. Germline V gene data show CDR1 as LNHDA and CDR2 as SQIVND (reference sequence). The CDR3 has 15 residues. Full variable domain (outside the CDR3, taken from reference TRBV19 and TRBJ1-2): DGGITQSPKYLFRKEGQNVTLSCEQNLNHDAMYWYRQDPGQGLRLIYYSQIVNDFQKGDIAEGYSVSREKKESFPLTVTSAQKNPTAFYLCASSIDSRPNYGYTFGSGTRLTVV.

This rearrangement joins TRBV5-4 to TRBJ2-3; 7 nucleotides align to TRBD1. Germline CDR1 and CDR2: SGHNT and YYREEE (reference sequence). The junction had 8 bases not matched to a gene; V was cut back by 4 bases and J by 0 bases. The CDR3 runs 16 residues. The CDR3, as DNA: TGTGCCAGCAGCCCGGAGGACAGGCCCAGCACAGATACGCAGTATTTT. It codes for CASSPEDRPSTDTQYF.

V gene TRBV9 combines with J gene TRBJ2-7; a weak D match, TRBD1 (6 bases). Trimming took 4 bases from V and 2 from J, leaving 28 bases between them. CDR3 length equals 19 residues. The germline CDR1 and CDR2 sequences are SGDLS and YYNGEE. CDR3 residues: CASSPTEWWSQGSTYEQYF. The CDR3 nucleotides read TGTGCCAGCAGCCCGACAGAATGGTGGAGTCAGGGGTCAACCTACGAGCAGTACTTC.

The chain combines TRBV6-5 with TRBJ1-4, with no clear D. The CDR3 has 13 residues. Germline V gives CDR1 MNHEY, CDR2 SVGAGI. Trimming cost V 7 bases and J 7 bases, with 13 bases left between them. The CDR3 reads CASKQNDGEKLFF. In nucleotides, the CDR3 is TGTGCCAGCAAGCAGAACGACGGTGAAAAACTGTTTTTT.

J is TRBJ2-3 and V is TRBV11-2; 8 nucleotides match TRBD2. The length of the CDR3 is 14 residues. Germline assignment: CDR1 SGHAT and CDR2 FQNNGV. V trimming: 6 bases; J trimming: 2 bases; junction bases outside the gene matches: 4. The CDR3 loop is CASRRAGVTDTQYF. CDR3 bases: TGTGCCAGCAGGAGAGCGGGAGTCACAGATACGCAGTATTTT.

CDR3 bases: TGCGCCAGCAGCTCAAACCCTTCCCCCCCTAGCACAGATACGCAGTATTTT. Amino acid sequence: CASSSNPSPPSTDTQYF. The rearrangement uses TRBV5-1 and TRBJ2-3; D uncertain. The CDR3 covers 17 residues. Trimming removed 3 bases from V and 0 bases from J, with 17 bases in between. The germline CDR1 and CDR2 sequences are SGHRS and YFSETQ.

V usage is TRBV28 and J usage is TRBJ2-5, with a weak D call TRBD2 (5 bases). Trimming stripped 4 bases from V and 0 bases from J, with 9 bases between. The CDR3 covers 14 residues. Germline CDR1 MDHEN, CDR2 SYDVKM. The CDR3 sequence is CASSWSGNQETQYF. CDR3 sequence (DNA): TGTGCCAGCAGTTGGAGCGGTAACCAAGAGACCCAGTACTTC. Full variable domain (outside the CDR3, taken from reference TRBV28 and TRBJ2-5): DVKVTQSSRYLVKRTGEKVFLECVQDMDHENMFWYRQDPGLGLRLIYFSYDVKMKEKGDIPEGYSVSREKKERFSLILESASTNQTSMYLCASSWSGNQETQYFGPGTRLLVL.

The J gene is TRBJ2-2, the V gene TRBV11-2; TRBD2 matches at 12 bases. With 4 bases clipped from V and 8 bases from J, the junction kept 5 bases outside the gene matches. The CDR3 runs to 15 residues. Germline CDR1 and CDR2: SGHAT and FQNNGV. DNA for the CDR3: TGTGCCAGCAGCTCCAGACTAGCGGGAGAAGGGGAGCTGTTTTTT. Its protein is CASSSRLAGEGELFF.